This entry is about one T cell receptor (beta chain). Its antigen is currently unknown. This record belongs to a study of OX40 agonist ivuxolimab in advanced cancers. Study background: Subjects had a mean age of roughly 60 years, with a range of 23 to 79; less than 90% were male. Overall study results and limits: By week 6 at 0.1 to 3.0 mg/kg, blood CD4+ and CD8+ T cells had expanded clonally. The study found that CD8+ T cells averaged more expanded clones than CD4+. Among the nonresponders, some also had low normalized T-cell clonal expansion.

Measured with immunoSEQ multiplex PCR; TCRdb has only the in-frame clones, and not every one. The data contain about 60,000 clones, about 82% of them singletons. CDR3 size: 17 residues. With 5 bases clipped from V and 2 bases from J, the junction kept 12 bases outside the gene matches. Germline loops: CDR1 SGHVS, CDR2 FQNEAQ. The material sequenced was CD4+ or CD8+ T cells sorted from blood, taken in a trial of the OX40 agonist ivuxolimab. The receptor's source is an adult with an advanced solid tumor such as melanoma, head and neck, liver or kidney cancer. The J gene is TRBJ2-5, the V gene TRBV7-8; 9 nucleotides match TRBD2. Here the CDR3 DNA reads TGTGCCAGCAGCGCAGAAGGGCTAGCGGGGAATCAAGAGACCCAGTACTTC. Its translation: CASSAEGLAGNQETQYF.